This T cell receptor beta chain came from a study of cytomegalovirus exposure and HLA in healthy donors. The study, taken as a whole, reports: The authors later found most CMV-associated TCR beta chains appeared HLA-restricted. Cytomegalovirus status, reportedly, was diagnosed with high specificity and sensitivity by the classifier.

60 Vbeta and 13 Jbeta primers were used in PCR. The table came from immunoSEQ multiplex PCR; TCRdb's copy has only in-frame clones and leaves some out. In all, the sample yields about 79,000 clones. CDR3 length equals 13 residues. Deletions cut 7 bases from V and 2 bases from J, with 6 bases between. Germline CDR1 MNHNS, CDR2 SASEGT. Remarks on this clone: Its antigen is currently unknown.

The sequence derives from a man younger than 40 in good health and CMV-seronegative. The sample consisted of PBMCs. V and J are TRBV6-1 and TRBJ2-6; D gene unclear. In DNA, the CDR3 is TGTGCCAGCAAGAGAGCTGGGGCCAACGTCCTGACTTTC. The encoded protein is CASKRAGANVLTF.